This TCR beta chain was recorded in a study of CD8 T cells in Susac syndrome. The CDR3 runs 15 residues. CDR1 and CDR2 (germline): SGDLS, YYNGEE. The trim removed 4 bases at V and 5 bases at J, leaving 6 bases unmatched. Roughly 0.45 to 1 ug RNA was reverse transcribed with random hexamers. TCR beta CDR3 was amplified by immunoSEQ covering 54 Vbeta and 13 Jbeta. One entry per CDR3 protein, called by TCRdb with MiXCR from the immunoSEQ multiplex PCR reads. The data contain 160,000 or so distinct CDR3 sequences, 95% to 96% of them seen just once; the ten biggest clones take up 0.14% to 0.15%. This clonotype was sampled from a human donor with multiple sclerosis. The sequenced material came from CD8+ T cells from PBMCs. The V and J genes are TRBV9 and TRBJ2-3; 11 bases are a match to TRBD2. CDR3 nucleotide sequence: TGTGCCAGCAGCTTCACTAGCGGGGGTATAGATACGCAGTATTTT. Its translation is CASSFTSGGIDTQYF.